This T cell receptor (beta chain) was recorded in a study of beta chain features in type 1 diabetes (dated by TCRdb to about 2018). Looking at the study overall: Mean age, gender distribution, total cell number and subset yield were not different between patients and healthy donors. The study compared TCRB repertoires of sorted circulating CD4+ T cell subsets between recently diagnosed type 1 diabetes patients and matched healthy donors. Across all samples, approximately 100 million sorted cells were examined, and cell number per subset correlated strongly with RNA yield. Whereas all 28 donors provided naive and central memory subsets, regulatory and stem cell-like memory subsets were isolated from just 8 patients and roughly eight healthy donors. The research as a whole found: At VDJ recombination sites, patients with type 1 diabetes made fewer insertions and deleted more nucleotides, a pattern implying thymic rearrangement abnormalities. HLA sub-analyses involved small numbers of individuals, so any influence of HLA type on TCRB rearrangement remained unresolved. The naive, central memory and regulatory TCRB repertoires appeared to resemble one another more closely among patients than among healthy donors. Because cDNA was sequenced instead of genomic DNA, highly expressing activated cells could be over-represented, though the groups showed no difference in activation or CD3 levels. Type 1 diabetes patients showed a moderate but significant shortening of TCRB CDR3 length in all four CD4+ subsets. Shorter templates might be favored by PCR, yet because patient and control samples were amplified and corrected together, any such skew would affect both groups equally.

Turning to this clone: Its antigen specificity is not known. Base qualities were left out, and no much larger clone turns up one base away.

The entire isolated RNA was reverse transcribed using the High Capacity cDNA Reverse Transcription Kit, and thus expressed TCRB transcripts were sequenced. Naive, central memory and regulatory T cell samples underwent deep immunoSEQ sequencing, averaging roughly 3.5 million total reads per sample. Sorted cells were lysed in RLT buffer, and RNA was extracted using DNase-treated RNeasy Micro or Mini kits according to cell number. Each cell subset was processed on its own to prevent cross-contamination, while patient and healthy donor samples were processed together. The immunoSEQ multiplex PCR was used to amplify TCRB sequences from cDNA, generating 87-bp fragments that spanned the CDR3 region. The amplicons were sequenced using the Illumina HiSeq platform. Per the authors' processing: PCR bias was corrected computationally using synthetic template baselines, and reads within Hamming distance 2 were collapsed, with unmergeable singletons discarded. Reads were aligned to IMGT to assign V, D and J genes, CDR3 length, and insertions or deletions at six rearrangement sites. Within each subset, clonotype counts were normalized to sorted cell number, and only after that were true diversity and Gini coefficients computed with the tcR R package. The overlap coefficient, calculated on TCRB nucleotide sequences, was used to measure repertoire sharing. Out-of-frame TCRB sequences from naive cells were analyzed to stand in for the pre-selection repertoire. What TCRdb holds here is the immuneACCESS table cut down to in-frame rearrangements. Part of the clones is not present; checked against another copy, under half of the missing clones reflect an unresolved V gene, and the others are unexplained. That table is the source of V, J and clone size, and D and trimming were worked out from the DNA. The sample profile shows a few hundred thousand clones; 16% of them were found once. The ten top clones hold 0.065% to 0.095% of the sample.

Each donor gave one peripheral blood draw, roughly 120 mL on average, collected into heparinised tubes. Naive, central memory, regulatory and stem cell-like memory CD4+ T cells were sorted on a BD FACSAria II using a panel including CD45RO, CCR7, CD25, CD127, CD95 and CD27. All sorted populations exceeded 95% purity. PBMCs were separated immediately by Lymphoprep density gradient centrifugation and were stained directly, without being cultured. To minimize batch effects, samples were stained and sorted in pairs, one healthy donor with one patient per experiment. CDR1 and CDR2 were assigned from the germline V gene (reference sequence) as MNHNY and SVGAGI. V sheds 2 bases and J sheds 4 bases, leaving 7 bases between their ends. From the cysteine up to the phenylalanine, the CDR3 has a length of 13 residues. Only CDR3 DNA remains: 39 bases, in frame from the first base.

The sequence is built from TRBV6-6 and TRBJ2-3, and perhaps TRBD1 as D gene, on 5 matching bases. This receptor was taken from a man between 25 and 39 years old with type 1 diabetes. Specimen: naive CD4+ T cells from blood. The label giving this sample's cell subset or site can be read as: true naive CD4+ T cells. The CDR3 has the sequence CASSYQGSDTQYF. DNA sequence: TGTGCCAGCAGTTACCAGGGATCAGATACGCAGTATTTT.